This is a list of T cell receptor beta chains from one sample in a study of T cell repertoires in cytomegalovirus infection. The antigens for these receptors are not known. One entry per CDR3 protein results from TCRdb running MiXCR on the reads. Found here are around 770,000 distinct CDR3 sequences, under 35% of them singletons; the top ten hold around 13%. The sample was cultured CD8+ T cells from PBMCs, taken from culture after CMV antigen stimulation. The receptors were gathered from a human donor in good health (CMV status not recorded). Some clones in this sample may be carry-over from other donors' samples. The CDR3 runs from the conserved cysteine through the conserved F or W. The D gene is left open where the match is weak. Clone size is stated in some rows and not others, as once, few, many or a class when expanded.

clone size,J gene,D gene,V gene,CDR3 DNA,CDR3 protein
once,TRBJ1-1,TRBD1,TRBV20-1,TGCAGTGCTGGGGCAGGGGGAAAGACTGAAGCTTTCTTT,CSAGAGGKTEAFF
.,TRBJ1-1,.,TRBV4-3,TGCGCCAGCAGCATTGGACAGCCGAACACTGAAGCTTTCTTT,CASSIGQPNTEAFF
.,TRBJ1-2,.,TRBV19,TGTGCCAGTAGTTTCGGGACGCGGGACATTCGAATCTATGGCTACACCTTC,CASSFGTRDIRIYGYTF
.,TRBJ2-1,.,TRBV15,TGTGCCACCAGCGAGGATATACTAGCTCGGGATGAGCAGTTCTTC,CATSEDILARDEQFF
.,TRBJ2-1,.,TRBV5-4,TGTGCCAGCAGCTTCGTCGCCAGTGGCTATGAGCAGTTCTTC,CASSFVASGYEQFF
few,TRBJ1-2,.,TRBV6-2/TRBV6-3,TGTGCCAGCATCGGGACTTCAGGCTACACCTTC,CASIGTSGYTF
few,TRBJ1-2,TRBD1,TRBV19,TGTGCCAGTAGTACACTCTCGGACAGGAACTATGGCTACACCTTC,CASSTLSDRNYGYTF
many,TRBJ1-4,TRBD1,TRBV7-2,TGTGCCAGCAGCTTAGCCAGGGGGGTCAATGAAAAACTGTTTTTT,CASSLARGVNEKLFF
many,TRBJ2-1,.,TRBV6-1,TGTGCCAGCAGTGAAGTTTCCTGGAACTACAACAATGAGCAGTTCTTC,CASSEVSWNYNNEQFF
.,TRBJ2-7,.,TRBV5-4,TGTGCCAGCAGCTTAGGCCACGGGGACGAGCAGTACTTC,CASSLGHGDEQYF
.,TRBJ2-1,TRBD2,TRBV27,TGTGCCAGCAGCACGGGGGGGGGTCCCCACAATGAGCAGTTCTTC,CASSTGGGPHNEQFF
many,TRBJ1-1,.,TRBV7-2,TGTGCCAGCAGCCCTGGGACTTCTGTGGGGGCTTTCTTT,CASSPGTSVGAFF
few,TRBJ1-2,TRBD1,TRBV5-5,TGTGCCAGCAGCATGGGACAGGGCTCGGCGGGGGGCTACACCTTC,CASSMGQGSAGGYTF
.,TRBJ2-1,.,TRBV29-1,TGCAGCGGCGGACGGGTAAACAATGAGCAGTTCTTC,CSGGRVNNEQFF
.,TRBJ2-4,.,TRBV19,TGTGCCAGTAGTATGGGGACGGGTCCGGCGCCCAAAAACATTCAGTACTTC,CASSMGTGPAPKNIQYF
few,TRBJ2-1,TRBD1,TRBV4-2,TGTGCCAGCAGCCCCCGGACAGGCGAATCCTACAATGAGCAGTTCTTC,CASSPRTGESYNEQFF
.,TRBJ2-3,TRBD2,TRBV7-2,TGTGCCAGCACCTCCCCAAGGGGACTAGCGGCCACAGATACGCAGTATTTT,CASTSPRGLAATDTQYF
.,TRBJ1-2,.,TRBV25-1,TGTGCCAGCAGCCCCTCAGCGCCCTATGGCTACACCTTC,CASSPSAPYGYTF
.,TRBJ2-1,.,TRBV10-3,TGTGCCAGCCGACCGGATCACAATGAGCAGTTCTTC,CASRPDHNEQFF
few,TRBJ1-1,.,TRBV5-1,TGCGCCAGCAGCTTCTTCAGTGACCAGAACACTGAAGCTTTCTTT,CASSFFSDQNTEAFF
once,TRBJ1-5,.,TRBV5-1,TGCGCCAGCAGCTTGGCCGGAGGGGGAGAACAGCCCCAGCATTTT,CASSLAGGGEQPQHF
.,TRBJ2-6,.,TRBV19,TGTGCCAGGTGCCCCGTCCTGACTTTC,CARCPVLTF
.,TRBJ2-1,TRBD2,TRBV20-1,TGCAGTGCCCGAGCGGGGGGGCCCTACAATGAGCAGTTCTTC,CSARAGGPYNEQFF
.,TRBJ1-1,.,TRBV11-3,TGTGCCAGCAGCCGCAAGGGGACACCGAACACTGAAGCTTTCTTT,CASSRKGTPNTEAFF
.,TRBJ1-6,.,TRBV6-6,TGTGCCAGCAGTTACTCGCAACCAGGGATCAATTCACCCCTCCACTTT,CASSYSQPGINSPLHF
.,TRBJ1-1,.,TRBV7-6,TGTGCCAGCAGCTTAGAAGGGTGGCAGAGGGGGACTGAAGCTTTCTTT,CASSLEGWQRGTEAFF
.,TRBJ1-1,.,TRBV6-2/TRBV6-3,TGTGCCAGCAGCGACTATTGGGGGATGAACACTGAAGCTTTCTTT,CASSDYWGMNTEAFF
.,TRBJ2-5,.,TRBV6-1,TGTGCCAGCAGTGGGGCATACTCGGAGACCCAGTACTTC,CASSGAYSETQYF
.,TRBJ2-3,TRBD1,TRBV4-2,TGTGCCAGCAGCCCGAGGACAGGAACTAGCACAGATACGCAGTATTTT,CASSPRTGTSTDTQYF
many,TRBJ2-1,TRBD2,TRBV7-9,TGTGCCAGCAGCTGGACTAGCGGGGGGGCTAATGAGCAGTTCTTC,CASSWTSGGANEQFF
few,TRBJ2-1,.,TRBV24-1,TGTGCCACTGGGACGGAGGACAATGAGCAGTTCTTC,CATGTEDNEQFF
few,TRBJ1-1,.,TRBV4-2,TGTGCCAGCAGCACGCCCCAAGGGCCGACGGCTTTCTTT,CASSTPQGPTAFF
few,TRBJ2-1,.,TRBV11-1,TGTGCCAGCACCCGCACGCGTTCCTCAGGGGCCAGCGCCTTCTTC,CASTRTRSSGASAFF
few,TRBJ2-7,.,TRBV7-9,TGTGCCAGCAGCTCTCCCGACAAGCCTCGTAGCGAGCAGTACTTC,CASSSPDKPRSEQYF
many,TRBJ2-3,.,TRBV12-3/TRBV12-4,TGTGCCAGCAGTTTCCGGGGGAGCACAGATACGCAGTATTTT,CASSFRGSTDTQYF
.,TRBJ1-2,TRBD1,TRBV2,TGTGCCAGCAGTTCTCTACTGACAGGGCAGGATTATGGCTACACCTTC,CASSSLLTGQDYGYTF
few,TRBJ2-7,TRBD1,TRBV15,TGTGCCACCAGCAGAGTTCGGACAGGGATCTACGAGCAGTACTTC,CATSRVRTGIYEQYF
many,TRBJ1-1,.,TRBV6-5,TGTGCCAGCAGTTACTCATTTTCGGGGGTGAACACTGAAGCTTTCTTT,CASSYSFSGVNTEAFF
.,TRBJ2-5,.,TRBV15,TGTGCCACCAGCAGACCGGACGGCCAAGAGACCCAGTACTTC,CATSRPDGQETQYF
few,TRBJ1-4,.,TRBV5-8,TGTGCCAGCAGCCCGGGGACCGCCGCAACTAATGAAAAACTGTTTTTT,CASSPGTAATNEKLFF
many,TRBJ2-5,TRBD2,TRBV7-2,TGTGCCAGCAGCTTAGGCTTCCGGCTAGCGGGGGGAGAGACCCAGTACTTC,CASSLGFRLAGGETQYF
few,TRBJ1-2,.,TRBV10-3,TGTGCCATCAGTCAAAACGTTAAGGACACCGGCTCCGTTAACTATGGCTACACCTTC,CAISQNVKDTGSVNYGYTF
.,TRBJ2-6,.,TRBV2,TGTGCCAGCAGTGTACGAGGCTCTGGGGCCAACGTCCTGACTTTC,CASSVRGSGANVLTF
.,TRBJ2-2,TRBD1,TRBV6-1,TGTGCCAGCATCGGACAGGGGCGCACCGGGGAGCTGTTTTTT,CASIGQGRTGELFF
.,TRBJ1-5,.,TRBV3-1,TGTGCCAGCAGCCCATACCCAGGGCCGCGTCTCAATCAGCCCCAGCATTTT,CASSPYPGPRLNQPQHF
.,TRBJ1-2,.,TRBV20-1,TGCAGTGCTAGACTCACCCGGTCCCCAGACTACACCTTC,CSARLTRSPDYTF
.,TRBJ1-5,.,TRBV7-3,TGTGCCAGCAGCTTAGGTCTAGGGAAAGACCAGCCCCAGCATTTT,CASSLGLGKDQPQHF
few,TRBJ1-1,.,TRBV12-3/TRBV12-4,TGTGCCAGCAGTTTCCGGGTCCCCTTGTGGGACACTGAAGCTTTCTTT,CASSFRVPLWDTEAFF
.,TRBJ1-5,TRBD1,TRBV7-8,TGTGCCAGCAGCCCTAGGACAGGGAGGGAGCCCCAGCATTTT,CASSPRTGREPQHF
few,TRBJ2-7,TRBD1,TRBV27,TGTGCCAGCAGTCCGGACAGGGGGTTCTACGAGCAGTACTTC,CASSPDRGFYEQYF
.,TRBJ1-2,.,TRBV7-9,TGTGCCAGCAGCTCTTTTGACAGTCTTAGAAACTATGGCTACACCTTC,CASSSFDSLRNYGYTF